This TCR beta chain was recovered during a study of T cell changes during pregnancy in multiple sclerosis. The CDR3 contains 16 residues. CDR1 is MGHRA and CDR2 is YSYEKL in the germline V gene. Trimming took 4 bases from V and 2 from J, leaving 17 bases between them. Sequencing was performed with immunoSEQ multiplex PCR; in TCRdb, only in-frame clones are kept and a portion is missing. The table lists 95,000 to 110,000 clones, roughly 92% of them singletons. The source material was peripheral blood, sampled in the third trimester of pregnancy. The TCR comes from a female donor in good health, enrolled as a control in a pregnancy study. This chain joins TRBV4-1 and TRBJ1-1, with D unclear. CDR3 DNA sequence: TGCGCCAGCAGCCGAGTAGACACTTTAGAAAACACTGAAGCTTTCTTT. It is translated as CASSRVDTLENTEAFF.